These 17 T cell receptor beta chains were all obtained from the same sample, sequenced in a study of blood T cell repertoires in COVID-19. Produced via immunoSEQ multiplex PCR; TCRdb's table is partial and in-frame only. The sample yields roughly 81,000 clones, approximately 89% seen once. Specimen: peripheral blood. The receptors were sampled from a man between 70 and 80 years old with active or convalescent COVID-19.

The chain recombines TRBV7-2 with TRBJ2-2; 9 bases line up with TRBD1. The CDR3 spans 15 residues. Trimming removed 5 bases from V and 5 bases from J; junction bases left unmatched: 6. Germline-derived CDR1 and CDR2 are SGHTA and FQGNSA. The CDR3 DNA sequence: TGTGCCAGCAGCCAGGGACAGGGCTCTACCGGGGAGCTGTTTTTT. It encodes CASSQGQGSTGELFF.

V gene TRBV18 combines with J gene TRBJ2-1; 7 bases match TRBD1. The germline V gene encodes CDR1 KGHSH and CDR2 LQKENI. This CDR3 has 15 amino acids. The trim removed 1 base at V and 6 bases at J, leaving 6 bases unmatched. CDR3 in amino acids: CASSPQGAKVNEQFF. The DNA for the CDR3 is TGTGCCAGCTCACCACAGGGGGCGAAGGTCAATGAGCAGTTCTTC. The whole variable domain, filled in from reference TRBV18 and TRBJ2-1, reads NAGVMQNPRHLVRRRGQEARLRCSPMKGHSHVYWYRQLPEEGLKFMVYLQKENIIDESGMPKERFSAEFPKEGPSILRIQQVVRGDSAAYFCASSPQGAKVNEQFFGPGTRLTVL.

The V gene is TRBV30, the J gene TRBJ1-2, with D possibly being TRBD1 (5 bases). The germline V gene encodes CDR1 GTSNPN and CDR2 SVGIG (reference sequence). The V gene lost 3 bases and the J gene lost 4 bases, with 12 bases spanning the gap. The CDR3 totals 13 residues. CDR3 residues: CAWRSTESYGYTF. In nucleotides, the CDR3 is TGTGCCTGGAGGTCGACAGAATCCTATGGCTACACCTTC.

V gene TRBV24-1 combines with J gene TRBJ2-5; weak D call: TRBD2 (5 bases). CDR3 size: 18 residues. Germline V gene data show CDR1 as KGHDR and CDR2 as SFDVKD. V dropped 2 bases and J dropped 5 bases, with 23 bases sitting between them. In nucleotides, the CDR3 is TGTGCCACCAGTGATTCGGCTAGCCTTGGCCCCCCCCAGGAGACCCAGTACTTC. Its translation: CATSDSASLGPPQETQYF.

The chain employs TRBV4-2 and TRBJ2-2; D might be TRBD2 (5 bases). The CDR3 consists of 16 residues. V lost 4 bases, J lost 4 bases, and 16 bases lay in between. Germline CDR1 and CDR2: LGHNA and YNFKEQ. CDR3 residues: CASSPRSGGGTGELFF. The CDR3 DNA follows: TGTGCCAGCAGCCCACGCAGCGGAGGAGGCACCGGGGAGCTGTTTTTT.

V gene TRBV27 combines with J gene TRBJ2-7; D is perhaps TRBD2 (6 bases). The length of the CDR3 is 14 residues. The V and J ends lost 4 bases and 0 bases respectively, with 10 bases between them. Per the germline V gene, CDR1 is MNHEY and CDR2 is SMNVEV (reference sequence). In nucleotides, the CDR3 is TGTGCCAGCAGTTCCCACGGGGGCTCCTACGAGCAGTACTTC. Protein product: CASSSHGGSYEQYF.

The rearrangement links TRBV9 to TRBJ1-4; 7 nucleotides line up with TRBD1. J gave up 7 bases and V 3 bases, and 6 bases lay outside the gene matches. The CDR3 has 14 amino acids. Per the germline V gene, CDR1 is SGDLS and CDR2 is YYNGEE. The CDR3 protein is CASSALTGFEKLFF. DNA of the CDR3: TGTGCCAGCAGCGCACTGACAGGGTTTGAAAAACTGTTTTTT.

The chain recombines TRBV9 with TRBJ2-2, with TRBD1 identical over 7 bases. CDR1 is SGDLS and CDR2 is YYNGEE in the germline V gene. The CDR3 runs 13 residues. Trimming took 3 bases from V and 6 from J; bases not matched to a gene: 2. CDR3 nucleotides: TGTGCCAGCAGCGCGACAGGGCCCGGGGAGCTGTTTTTT. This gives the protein CASSATGPGELFF.

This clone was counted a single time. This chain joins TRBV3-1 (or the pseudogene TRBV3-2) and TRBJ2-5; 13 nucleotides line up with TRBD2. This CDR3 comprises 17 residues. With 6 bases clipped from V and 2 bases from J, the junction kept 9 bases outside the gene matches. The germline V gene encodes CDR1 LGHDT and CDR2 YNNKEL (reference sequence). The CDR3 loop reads CASSPRWTSGGQETQYF. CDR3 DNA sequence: TGTGCCAGCAGTCCAAGGTGGACTAGCGGGGGACAAGAGACCCAGTACTTC.

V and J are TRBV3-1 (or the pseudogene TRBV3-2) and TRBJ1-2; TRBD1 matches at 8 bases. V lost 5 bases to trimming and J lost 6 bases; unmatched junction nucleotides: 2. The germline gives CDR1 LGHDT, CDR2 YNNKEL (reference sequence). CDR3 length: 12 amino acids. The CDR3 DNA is TGTGCCAGCAGCGCGACAGGGGATGGCTACACCTTC. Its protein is CASSATGDGYTF.

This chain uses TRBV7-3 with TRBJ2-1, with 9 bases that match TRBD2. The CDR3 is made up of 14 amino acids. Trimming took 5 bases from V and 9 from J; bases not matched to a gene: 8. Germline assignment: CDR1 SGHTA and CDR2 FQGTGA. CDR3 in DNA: TGTGCCAGCAGCCCCGGGACTAGCAGGTCTGAGCAGTTCTTC. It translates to CASSPGTSRSEQFF.

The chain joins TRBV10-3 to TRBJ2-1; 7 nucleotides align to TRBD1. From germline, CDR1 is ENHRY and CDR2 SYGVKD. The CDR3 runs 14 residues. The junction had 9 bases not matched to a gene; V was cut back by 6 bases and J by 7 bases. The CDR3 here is CAIRARQGVNEQFF. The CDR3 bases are TGTGCCATCAGGGCACGACAGGGCGTGAATGAGCAGTTCTTC.

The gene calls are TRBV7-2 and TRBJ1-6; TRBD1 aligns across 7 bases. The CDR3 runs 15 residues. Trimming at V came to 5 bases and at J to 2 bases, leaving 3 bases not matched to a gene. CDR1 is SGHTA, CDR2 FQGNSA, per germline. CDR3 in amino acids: CASSPGQTYNSPLHF. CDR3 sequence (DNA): TGTGCCAGCAGCCCGGGACAGACCTATAATTCACCCCTCCACTTT.

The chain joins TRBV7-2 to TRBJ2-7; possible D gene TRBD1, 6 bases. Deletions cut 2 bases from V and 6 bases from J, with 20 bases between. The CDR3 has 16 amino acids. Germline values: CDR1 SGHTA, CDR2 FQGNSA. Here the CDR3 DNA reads TGTGCCAGCAGCTTAACGAGGTGGGCAGGGGTAGGCGAGCAGTACTTC. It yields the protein CASSLTRWAGVGEQYF.

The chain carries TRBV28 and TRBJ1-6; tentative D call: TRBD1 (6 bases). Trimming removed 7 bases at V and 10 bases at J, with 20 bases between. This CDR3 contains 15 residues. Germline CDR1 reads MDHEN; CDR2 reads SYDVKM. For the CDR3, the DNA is TGTGCCAGCACCGATGCCTCAGGGGAAGGCTCACCCCTCCACTTT. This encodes CASTDASGEGSPLHF.

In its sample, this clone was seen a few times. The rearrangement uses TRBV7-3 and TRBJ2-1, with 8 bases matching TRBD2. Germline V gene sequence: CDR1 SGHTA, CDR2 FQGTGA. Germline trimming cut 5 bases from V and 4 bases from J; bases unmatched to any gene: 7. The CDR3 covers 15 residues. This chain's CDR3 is CASSQLAGAYNEQFF. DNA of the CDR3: TGTGCCAGCAGCCAGCTAGCGGGTGCTTACAATGAGCAGTTCTTC.

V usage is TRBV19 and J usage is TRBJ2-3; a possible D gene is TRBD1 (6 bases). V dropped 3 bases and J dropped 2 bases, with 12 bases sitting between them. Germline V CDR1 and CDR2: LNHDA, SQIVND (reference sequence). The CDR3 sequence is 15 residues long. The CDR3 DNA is TGTGCCAGTAGTATCTCAGGGGCGCACACAGATACGCAGTATTTT. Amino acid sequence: CASSISGAHTDTQYF.